This T cell receptor beta chain was recorded in a study of cytomegalovirus exposure and HLA in healthy donors. PCR primers comprised 60 Vbeta and 13 Jbeta primers. Only in-frame clones appear in the TCRdb table, and some are missing; sequencing was by immunoSEQ multiplex PCR. The table shows some 140,000 clones, with approximately 74% occurring only once. Losses at the gene ends were 0 bases for V and 3 bases for J; bases not matched to a gene: 11. Looked up from germline, CDR1 is SQVTM and CDR2 is ANQGSEA. CDR3 length equals 17 residues. The source material was PBMCs. This rearrangement joins TRBV29-1 to TRBJ2-4, with 7 nucleotides matching TRBD1. The receptor's source is a man in his late teens or twenties in good health and CMV-seropositive. DNA of the CDR3: TGCAGCGTTGAAGATCCCTGGACAGGTGGAAGCAAAAACATTCAGTACTTC. This codes for CSVEDPWTGGSKNIQYF.